This T cell receptor (beta chain) was sequenced in a study of blood T cell repertoires in COVID-19. Study as a whole: Samples of COVID-19 (acute and convalescent) were obtained from the United States, Italy and Spain. PBMCs, B-cell-depleted T cells, or T cells were the source of the cDNA or gDNA that made up the material.

Authors' data handling: Reference gene primer amplification yielded estimated nucleated cell counts. Method: immunoSEQ multiplex PCR; TCRdb's copy keeps in-frame clones and lacks some. That table supplies the V and J calls and clone size; D and trimming were determined from the DNA. The sample lists 150,000 or so clones; approximately 89% were seen once. With V trimmed by 5 bases and J by 2 bases, 6 bases remained unmatched. The CDR3 spans 15 residues. CDR1 and CDR2 (germline): MNHEY, SVGAGI. The chain combines TRBV6-5 with TRBJ1-5; 7 bases match TRBD1. The clonotype originates from a man aged 50 to 60 with acute or convalescent COVID-19. Sequencing was done on a sample of peripheral blood. The CDR3 DNA reads as TGTGCCAGCAGTAGACAGGGAAGTGGCAATCAGCCCCAGCATTTT. Amino acid sequence: CASSRQGSGNQPQHF.